Each of the 14 T cell receptor beta chains below was sequenced from the same sample in a study of T cells expressing NK-cell markers. TCRdb reworked the 5' RACE reads into one entry per CDR3 protein, no DNA. The ten most abundant clones cover approximately 3.6% of a sample with 550,000 to 600,000 distinct CDR3 sequences. Sequencing was performed on blood T cells: a sorted CD56 or NKG2C T cell subset, CD4+ or CD8+ T cells, or bulk PBMC T cells (not recorded which). The receptor set was obtained from a young man in good health.

The CDR3 region is CASLNRSFADTQYF. This chain links TRBV2 with TRBJ2-3. Germline V CDR1 and CDR2: SNHLY, FYNNEI. The CDR3 is made up of 14 amino acids.

The genes are TRBV3-1 and TRBJ2-2. The CDR3 is 14 amino acids. Germline V gives CDR1 LGHDT, CDR2 YNNKEL (reference sequence). CDR3 protein: CASSGHANTGELFF.

V is TRBV14 and J is TRBJ2-7. Germline values: CDR1 SGHDN, CDR2 FVKESK. This CDR3 is 12 amino acids long. The CDR3: CASSQDHGGEYF.

The gene calls are TRBV6-2 or TRBV6-3 and TRBJ1-3. Germline V gives CDR1 MNHEY, CDR2 SVGEGT. The CDR3 is 15 amino acids. CDR3 in amino acids: CASSYYESSGNTIYF.

The CDR3 here is CASSLGASLYNEQFF. The chain couples TRBV12-3 or TRBV12-4 to TRBJ2-1; TCRdb names TRBD2, which stays unverified in the absence of DNA. CDR3 length: 15 amino acids.

The chain has TRBV25-1 and TRBJ2-3; the TRBD2 assignment by TCRdb is unverifiable without DNA. The CDR3 covers 16 residues. Germline V gives CDR1 MGHDK, CDR2 SYGVNS. CDR3 loop: CASSDSSLAGVDTQYF.

The chain recombines TRBV29-1 with TRBJ2-1; the D call from TCRdb, TRBD2, cannot be confirmed without DNA. Germline V gives CDR1 SQVTM, CDR2 ANQGSEA. This CDR3 has 17 amino acids. CDR3 in amino acids: CSVEGGGLAGEYNEQFF.

The chain links TRBV28 to TRBJ2-3; absent DNA, TCRdb's TRBD1 call cannot be checked. Germline CDR1 and CDR2: MDHEN and SYDVKM. The CDR3 totals 15 residues. The CDR3 is CASSPTTGRTDTQYF. The variable domain in full, with the rest retrieved from reference TRBV28 and TRBJ2-3, is DVKVTQSSRYLVKRTGEKVFLECVQDMDHENMFWYRQDPGLGLRLIYFSYDVKMKEKGDIPEGYSVSREKKERFSLILESASTNQTSMYLCASSPTTGRTDTQYFGPGTRLTVL.

The V call is TRBV10-3, the J call TRBJ1-2. Germline CDR1 and CDR2: ENHRY and SYGVKD. The CDR3 covers 14 residues. The CDR3 loop reads CAISESPRPYGYTF.

The chain employs TRBV29-1 and TRBJ2-5; no DNA is available, so the TRBD1 call from TCRdb remains unchecked. The CDR3 has 13 residues. In germline, CDR1 is SQVTM, CDR2 ANQGSEA. CDR3 residues: CSVERGGPRTQYF.

The V and J genes are TRBV5-1 and TRBJ2-3; the D call from TCRdb, TRBD2, cannot be confirmed without DNA. The CDR3 totals 15 residues. The germline CDR1 and CDR2 sequences are SGHRS and YFSETQ. This CDR3 reads CASSLVGGYVDTQYF. Based on the CDR3 plus reference TRBV5-1 and TRBJ2-3, the full variable domain is KAGVTQTPRYLIKTRGQQVTLSCSPISGHRSVSWYQQTPGQGLQFLFEYFSETQRNKGNFPGRFSGRQFSNSRSEMNVSTLELGDSALYLCASSLVGGYVDTQYFGPGTRLTVL.

The chain carries TRBV29-1 and TRBJ2-3; the TRBD1 assignment by TCRdb is unverifiable without DNA. This CDR3 has 14 amino acids. Germline CDR1 reads SQVTM; CDR2 reads ANQGSEA. The CDR3 is CSGGWTENTDTQYF.

The chain couples TRBV4-2 to TRBJ2-1; without DNA, the TCRdb call of TRBD2 cannot be checked. Looked up from germline, CDR1 is LGHNA and CDR2 is YNFKEQ. The CDR3 is 18 amino acids. The CDR3 is CASSPRGLAGGYNNEQFF.

The CDR3: CSAVDPLNEQFF. V and J are TRBV20-1 and TRBJ2-1. There are 12 residues in the CDR3. The V gene's germline CDR1 is DFQATT and CDR2 SNEGSKA (reference sequence).